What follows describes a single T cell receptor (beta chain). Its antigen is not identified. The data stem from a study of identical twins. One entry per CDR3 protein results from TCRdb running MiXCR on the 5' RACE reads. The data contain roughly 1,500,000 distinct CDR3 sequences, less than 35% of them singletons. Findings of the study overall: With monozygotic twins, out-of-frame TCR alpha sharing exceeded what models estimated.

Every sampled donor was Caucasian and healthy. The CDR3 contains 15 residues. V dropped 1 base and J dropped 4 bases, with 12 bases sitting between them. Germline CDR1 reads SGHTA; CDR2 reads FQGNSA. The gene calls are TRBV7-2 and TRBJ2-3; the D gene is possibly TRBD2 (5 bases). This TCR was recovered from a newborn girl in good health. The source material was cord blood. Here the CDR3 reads CASSLGGYWADTQYF. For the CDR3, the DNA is TGTGCCAGCAGCTTAGGAGGGTATTGGGCAGATACGCAGTATTTT.